Included here is one T cell receptor (beta chain) sequence, with context. Its antigen is unidentified. The time point denotes: after dendritic cell vaccination, including at tumor progression/relapse. PBMC were collected before vaccination, two weeks after the third vaccination, and at progression. Generated by immunoSEQ multiplex PCR, the TCRdb table keeps only in-frame clones and is missing some. The sample consists of 110,000 or so clones, around 90% of them appearing once. This sample stems from a study of glioma-infiltrating T cells after dendritic cell vaccination. Study summary: Monocyte-derived dendritic cells, cultured seven days with IL-4 and GM-CSF, were pulsed with autologous tumor lysate.

The CDR3 spans 18 residues. J was trimmed by 5 bases and V by 1 base; bases with no gene match: 15. Germline V CDR1 and CDR2: MNHEY, SMNVEV (reference sequence). Whole-study findings and limits: The cohort had few patients with full blood and tumor sets. Patients with more pretreatment TILs had longer time to progression and survival.

This chain connects TRBV27 to TRBJ1-1, with TRBD1 matching 8 bases. The TCR was taken from a human donor with glioblastoma. This specimen was blood, taken after dendritic cell vaccination. The CDR3: CASSLFPPKQGGITEAFF. The CDR3 bases are TGTGCCAGCAGTTTATTCCCTCCCAAACAGGGGGGAATAACTGAAGCTTTCTTT.